The rows below give T cell receptor beta chains drawn from one sample of a study of CD8+ T cells in alopecia areata. The method was immunoSEQ multiplex PCR; TCRdb's version includes in-frame clones alone and lacks a portion of them. The sample lists roughly 100,000 clones, less than 70% seen once, with 8.8% in the top ten. Sequenced input: CD4+ T cells sorted from blood. The source is a human donor in good health. CDR3s include the opening cysteine and the closing phenylalanine or tryptophan. A D gene is named only where the DNA matches it firmly. Some rows mark clone size as missing; the rest say once, few, many or name a class of expanded clone.

cdr3_aa	cdr3_nt	cdr3_length	v_call	clone_size	j_call	d_call
CASMRGTLWVGTEAFF	TGTGCCAGCATGCGTGGGACCCTTTGGGTGGGCACTGAAGCTTTCTTT	16	TRBV7-2	NA	TRBJ1-1	NA
CSVVDGVGETQYF	TGCAGCGTTGTAGACGGGGTTGGGGAGACCCAGTACTTC	13	TRBV29-1	NA	TRBJ2-5	NA
CSVGSVKALGAFF	TGCAGCGTTGGGAGCGTTAAGGCCCTTGGAGCTTTCTTT	13	TRBV29-1	NA	TRBJ1-1	NA
CASSEGPTTEAFF	TGCGCCAGCAGTGAGGGGCCAACGACTGAAGCTTTCTTT	13	TRBV5-1	NA	TRBJ1-1	NA
CAVAGLAGYNEQFF	TGTGCCGTCGCAGGACTAGCGGGGTACAATGAGCAGTTCTTC	14	TRBV10-3	few	TRBJ2-1	TRBD2
CASRRDRSNQPQHF	TGTGCCAGCAGGCGGGACAGGAGCAATCAGCCCCAGCATTTT	14	TRBV28	NA	TRBJ1-5	TRBD1
CAWSEQLNTEAFF	TGTGCCTGGAGTGAACAGTTGAACACTGAAGCTTTCTTT	13	TRBV30	NA	TRBJ1-1	NA
CSATQGSYQETQYF	TGCAGCGCCACACAGGGGTCATATCAAGAGACCCAGTACTTC	14	TRBV29-1	NA	TRBJ2-5	TRBD1
CASSLFALQGKFTDTQYF	TGTGCCAGCAGTTTATTCGCCCTGCAAGGGAAATTCACAGATACGCAGTATTTT	18	TRBV27	few	TRBJ2-3	NA
CSVGPATQETQYF	TGCAGCGTTGGACCGGCAACTCAAGAGACCCAGTACTTC	13	TRBV29-1	NA	TRBJ2-5	NA
CASSLGGLDTEAFF	TGTGCCAGCAGCTTAGGGGGCTTGGACACTGAAGCTTTCTTT	14	TRBV7-9	NA	TRBJ1-1	NA
CASSYSPRPGTHEQYF	TGTGCCAGCAGTTACTCCCCTCGCCCAGGTACCCACGAGCAGTACTTC	16	TRBV25-1	NA	TRBJ2-7	NA
CASSQDRGGRGYTF	TGCGCCAGCAGCCAGGACAGGGGGGGCCGTGGCTACACCTTC	14	TRBV4-3	NA	TRBJ1-2	TRBD1
CASSQATGAVQETQYF	TGTGCCAGCAGCCAGGCCACCGGGGCGGTTCAAGAGACCCAGTACTTC	16	TRBV7-2	NA	TRBJ2-5	NA
CAWSVGFNTEAFF	TGTGCCTGGAGTGTTGGTTTTAACACTGAAGCTTTCTTT	13	TRBV30	few	TRBJ1-1	NA
CASSRGQETQYF	TGTGCCAGCAGCCGGGGCCAAGAAACCCAGTACTTC	12	TRBV9	NA	TRBJ2-5	NA
CASSPLGGNTEAFF	TGTGCCAGCAGCCCCCTCGGAGGGAACACTGAAGCTTTCTTT	14	TRBV14	NA	TRBJ1-1	NA
CASSVSEDRETQYF	TGCGCCAGCAGCGTGTCAGAGGATCGAGAGACCCAGTACTTC	14	TRBV5-1	NA	TRBJ2-5	NA
CASSSLGTGVSGTQYF	TGTGCCAGCAGTTCCCTTGGGACAGGGGTATCTGGGACCCAGTACTTC	16	TRBV28	NA	TRBJ2-5	TRBD1
CASSGRYHYAEAFF	TGTGCCAGCAGCGGGAGGTATCACTACGCTGAAGCTTTCTTT	14	TRBV25-1	NA	TRBJ1-1	NA
CASSLVGGQGIRELFF	TGCGCCAGCAGCTTGGTAGGGGGACAGGGTATCCGGGAGCTGTTTTTT	16	TRBV5-1	NA	TRBJ2-2	TRBD1
CASSESLQGNYGYTF	TGTGCCAGCAGTGAATCCCTCCAGGGGAACTATGGCTACACCTTC	15	TRBV25-1	few	TRBJ1-2	NA
CASSLVGVAQETQYF	TGTGCCAGCAGCTTAGTGGGGGTAGCGCAAGAGACCCAGTACTTC	15	TRBV7-2	many	TRBJ2-5	NA
CSVEGRSGPAYEQYF	TGCAGCGTTGAAGGGCGATCGGGGCCCGCCTACGAGCAGTACTTC	15	TRBV29-1	NA	TRBJ2-7	NA
CASSPRQGEGETQYF	TGTGCCAGCTCACCAAGGCAGGGGGAAGGAGAGACCCAGTACTTC	15	TRBV18	NA	TRBJ2-5	TRBD1
CASSLIGAKRGACIDEQFF	TGCGCCAGCAGTCTCATCGGTGCGAAGCGGGGGGCTTGTATCGATGAGCAGTTCTTC	19	TRBV23-1	few	TRBJ2-1	TRBD2
CAWSVRRTGIGSPLHF	TGTGCCTGGAGTGTACGTAGGACAGGGATTGGTTCACCCCTCCACTTT	16	TRBV30	NA	TRBJ1-6	TRBD1
CASSLDPDTQYF	TGCGCCAGCAGCTTGGATCCTGATACGCAGTATTTT	12	TRBV5-1	NA	TRBJ2-3	NA
CASQAPGGTGELFF	TGTGCCAGTCAGGCCCCGGGAGGCACCGGGGAGCTGTTTTTT	14	TRBV6-1	NA	TRBJ2-2	TRBD2
CASSSQGYYLIGAFF	TGTGCCAGCAGTTCTCAGGGGTACTACCTGATTGGAGCTTTCTTT	15	TRBV6-5	NA	TRBJ1-1	NA
CSVGQGMNQPQHF	TGCAGCGTGGGACAGGGAATGAATCAGCCCCAGCATTTT	13	TRBV29-1	NA	TRBJ1-5	TRBD1
CASSPDYLSTDTQYF	TGTGCCAGCTCACCGGACTACTTGAGCACAGATACGCAGTATTTT	15	TRBV18	NA	TRBJ2-3	NA
CASSLSETAREQYF	TGTGCCAGCAGCCTCTCAGAGACAGCTCGCGAGCAGTACTTC	14	TRBV4-2	NA	TRBJ2-7	NA
CASKTDRDHYGYTF	TGTGCCAGCAAAACAGACAGGGATCATTATGGCTACACCTTC	14	TRBV2	NA	TRBJ1-2	TRBD1
CASSLSSNSDTQYF	TGTGCCAGCAGCTTATCTAGCAACTCAGATACGCAGTATTTT	14	TRBV7-2	few	TRBJ2-3	NA
CASNIVPVRQGTEAFF	TGTGCCAGCAATATAGTGCCCGTCCGACAGGGCACTGAAGCTTTCTTT	16	TRBV27	NA	TRBJ1-1	TRBD1
CASSYGPGGGKTQYF	TGTGCCAGCAGTTATGGTCCGGGGGGCGGAAAGACCCAGTACTTC	15	TRBV6-5	NA	TRBJ2-5	NA
CSVDAGERYEQYF	TGCAGCGTTGATGCGGGGGAACGCTACGAGCAGTACTTC	13	TRBV29-1	NA	TRBJ2-7	TRBD2
CASSVDRAGNTIYF	TGTGCCAGCAGCGTAGACAGGGCCGGAAACACCATATATTTT	14	TRBV9	once	TRBJ1-3	NA
CASSYTGTGTEAFF	TGTGCCAGCAGTTACACCGGGACAGGAACTGAAGCTTTCTTT	14	TRBV6-5	NA	TRBJ1-1	TRBD1
CSVEGTPTDTQYF	TGCAGCGTTGAAGGGACTCCCACAGATACGCAGTATTTT	13	TRBV29-1	NA	TRBJ2-3	NA
CASSLEAGALLNSGYTF	TGTGCCAGCAGCTTAGAGGCGGGGGCGCTCCTTAATTCTGGCTACACCTTC	17	TRBV7-9	few	TRBJ1-2	NA
CSVAGTSKSTDTQYF	TGCAGCGTAGCCGGGACCTCGAAAAGCACAGATACGCAGTATTTT	15	TRBV29-1	NA	TRBJ2-3	NA
CAWSRQENIQYF	TGTGCCTGGAGTAGGCAAGAAAACATTCAGTACTTC	12	TRBV30	NA	TRBJ2-4	NA
CASSVSYTQYF	TGTGCCAGCAGTGTCAGTTATACGCAGTATTTT	11	TRBV25-1	few	TRBJ2-3	NA
CSARNTEAFF	TGCAGTGCTAGAAACACTGAAGCTTTCTTT	10	TRBV20-1	NA	TRBJ1-1	NA
CASSLDRGVNTEAFF	TGCGCCAGCAGCTTGGACAGGGGGGTGAACACTGAAGCTTTCTTT	15	TRBV5-1	NA	TRBJ1-1	TRBD1
CASSPPGAGREQYF	TGCGCCAGCAGCCCCCCAGGGGCGGGCCGCGAGCAGTACTTC	14	TRBV5-1	few	TRBJ2-7	NA
CASSPSIMIETQYF	TGTGCCAGCAGCCCATCGATAATGATAGAGACCCAGTACTTC	14	TRBV7-9	NA	TRBJ2-5	NA
CAWARGGSTDTQYF	TGTGCCTGGGCACGAGGGGGGAGCACAGATACGCAGTATTTT	14	TRBV30	NA	TRBJ2-3	NA
CATGRATQYF	TGTGCCACCGGGAGAGCGACCCAGTACTTC	10	TRBV6-6	few	TRBJ2-5	NA
CSSNGADTQYF	TGCAGCTCAAACGGCGCAGATACGCAGTATTTT	11	TRBV29-1	few	TRBJ2-3	NA
CARRQGARTEAFF	TGTGCCAGGAGACAGGGGGCGAGAACTGAAGCTTTCTTT	13	TRBV27	NA	TRBJ1-1	TRBD1
CASTEPGLYGYTF	TGTGCCAGCACGGAACCGGGACTCTATGGCTACACCTTC	13	TRBV7-3	NA	TRBJ1-2	NA
CASSVGDTPQEAQYF	TGTGCCAGCAGCGTAGGGGACACTCCACAAGAGGCCCAGTACTTC	15	TRBV9	NA	TRBJ2-5	NA